This is a list of T cell receptor beta chains from one sample in a study of blood T cell repertoires in COVID-19. The method was immunoSEQ multiplex PCR; TCRdb's version includes in-frame clones alone and lacks a portion of them. The sample includes about 200,000 clones, around 86% of them seen just once. Input material: PBMCs or T cells enriched from blood (not recorded which). All receptors come from a woman in her thirties or forties with acute COVID-19. CDR3s include the opening cysteine and the closing phenylalanine or tryptophan. D genes are given only for firm matches. Size values are once, few and many counts, or a class for expanded clones, and some rows have none.

abundance	d_gene	j_gene	v_gene	CDR3aa	CDR3nt
.	.	TRBJ2-7	TRBV29-1	CSVHSSYEQYF	TGCAGCGTCCACAGTAGCTACGAGCAGTACTTC
.	TRBD2	TRBJ2-3	TRBV6-5	CASRRLAASTDTQYF	TGTGCCAGCAGGCGACTAGCGGCTAGCACAGATACGCAGTATTTT
.	.	TRBJ2-7	TRBV2	CASASEGLSYF	TGTGCCAGCGCCAGTGAGGGCTTGTCGTACTTC
few	.	TRBJ1-2	TRBV28	CASSRQGRNYGYTF	TGTGCCAGCAGTCGTCAGGGTCGGAACTATGGCTACACCTTC
.	.	TRBJ1-1	TRBV7-2	CASSLGWGGNTEAFF	TGTGCCAGCAGCTTAGGATGGGGGGGGAACACTGAAGCTTTCTTT
.	TRBD2	TRBJ2-7	TRBV19	CASSTGGSGRFEQYF	TGTGCCAGTAGTACCGGTGGTAGCGGGAGGTTCGAGCAGTACTTC
.	.	TRBJ2-3	TRBV28	CASSTGGPDTQYF	TGTGCCAGCAGTACAGGAGGGCCAGATACGCAGTATTTT
few	.	TRBJ2-5	TRBV18	CASSPGAHQETQYF	TGTGCCAGCTCACCTGGGGCCCACCAAGAGACCCAGTACTTC
.	TRBD1	TRBJ1-2	TRBV5-6	CASSPRTGGHYGYTF	TGTGCCAGCAGCCCGCGGACAGGGGGGCACTATGGCTACACCTTC
.	.	TRBJ1-1	TRBV19	CASSMGRDTEAFF	TGTGCCAGTAGTATGGGGAGAGACACTGAAGCTTTCTTT
.	.	TRBJ2-1	TRBV28	CASIAASSYNEQFF	TGTGCCAGCATAGCGGCTAGCTCCTACAATGAGCAGTTCTTC
.	TRBD1	TRBJ1-5	TRBV7-9	CASSTQGESQPQHF	TGTGCCAGCAGCACACAGGGGGAGAGTCAGCCCCAGCATTTT
once	TRBD2	TRBJ2-3	TRBV7-2	CASSLARGLAGGLSQYF	TGTGCCAGCAGCTTAGCGAGGGGACTAGCGGGAGGACTATCTCAGTATTTT
.	.	TRBJ2-2	TRBV2	CASSGSHKRSNTGELFF	TGTGCCAGCAGTGGCAGCCATAAGCGGTCGAACACCGGGGAGCTGTTTTTT
.	.	TRBJ1-2	TRBV28	CASSLSPTNYGYTF	TGTGCCAGCAGTTTATCCCCTACCAACTATGGCTACACCTTC
few	TRBD1	TRBJ1-6	TRBV4-3	CASSQEGRGPWGSPLHF	TGCGCCAGCAGCCAAGAAGGCAGGGGGCCTTGGGGATCACCCCTCCACTTT
.	TRBD2	TRBJ2-3	TRBV5-1	CASSLAPGLDTDTQYF	TGCGCCAGCAGCTTGGCTCCGGGACTAGACACAGATACGCAGTATTTT
.	.	TRBJ2-1	TRBV19	CASSFTTGGGYNEQFF	TGTGCCAGTAGTTTCACAACAGGGGGAGGGTACAATGAGCAGTTCTTC
.	.	TRBJ1-2	TRBV5-6	CASSSIGGAGYTF	TGTGCCAGCAGCTCTATCGGAGGAGCTGGCTACACCTTC
.	TRBD1	TRBJ2-7	TRBV3-1/TRBV3-2	CASSHRDSTYEQYF	TGTGCCAGCAGCCACCGGGACAGCACCTACGAGCAGTACTTC
once	TRBD1	TRBJ2-3	TRBV18	CASSPQTLDRGTTDTQYF	TGTGCCAGCTCACCTCAGACGCTGGACAGGGGGACCACAGATACGCAGTATTTT
once	.	TRBJ2-1	TRBV6-5	CASRMTDVHEQFF	TGTGCCAGCAGGATGACTGACGTCCATGAGCAGTTCTTC
once	.	TRBJ2-2	TRBV6-2/TRBV6-3	CASSSPGEATGELFF	TGTGCCAGCAGCTCTCCGGGGGAAGCGACCGGGGAGCTGTTTTTT
.	.	TRBJ1-5	TRBV6-5	CASSSISGPEQPQHF	TGTGCCAGCAGTTCCATATCAGGGCCAGAACAGCCCCAGCATTTT
.	TRBD2	TRBJ2-7	TRBV7-8	CASSSRGLELYEQYF	TGTGCCAGCAGCTCAAGGGGACTAGAACTTTACGAGCAGTACTTC
once	.	TRBJ2-7	TRBV5-5	CASSSEGTAYEQYF	TGTGCCAGCAGCTCGGAGGGAACGGCCTACGAGCAGTACTTC
.	TRBD1	TRBJ1-1	TRBV19	CASSIGGQMNTEAFF	TGTGCCAGTAGTATAGGGGGACAGATGAACACTGAAGCTTTCTTT
.	TRBD1	TRBJ2-2	TRBV20-1	CSASDRGGTGELFF	TGCAGTGCTAGTGACAGGGGTGGCACCGGGGAGCTGTTTTTT
once	TRBD2	TRBJ2-1	TRBV30	CAWREPGTRENEQFF	TGTGCCTGGAGGGAACCCGGGACTAGGGAGAATGAGCAGTTCTTC
.	.	TRBJ1-4	TRBV28	CASSSGSFNEKLFF	TGTGCCAGCAGCTCCGGGTCCTTTAATGAAAAACTGTTTTTT
once	TRBD2	TRBJ2-1	TRBV6-4	CASGTSSYNEQFF	TGTGCCAGCGGGACTAGCTCCTACAATGAGCAGTTCTTC
.	TRBD2	TRBJ2-3	TRBV5-4	CASSFGTSITDTQYF	TGTGCCAGCAGCTTTGGGACTAGCATAACAGATACGCAGTATTTT
few	TRBD1	TRBJ1-1	TRBV9	CASMGQGGTEAFF	TGTGCCAGCATGGGGCAGGGGGGCACTGAAGCTTTCTTT
.	.	TRBJ2-1	TRBV15	CATSSLSGRGYNEQFF	TGTGCCACCAGCAGTCTCTCTGGCCGTGGCTACAATGAGCAGTTCTTC
.	.	TRBJ2-2	TRBV5-6	CASGRGTGELFF	TGTGCCAGCGGGCGTGGGACCGGGGAGCTGTTTTTT
.	.	TRBJ1-1	TRBV28	CASSLIPTGREARTEAFF	TGTGCCAGCAGCCTAATCCCCACAGGGAGGGAGGCCAGAACTGAAGCTTTCTTT
.	TRBD2	TRBJ2-3	TRBV9	CASSVSGRWTDTQYF	TGTGCCAGCAGCGTGAGCGGGAGATGGACAGATACGCAGTATTTT
.	TRBD1	TRBJ1-5	TRBV28	CASSPLGTGSNQPQHF	TGTGCCAGCAGCCCTCTCGGGACAGGGTCTAATCAGCCCCAGCATTTT
.	TRBD1	TRBJ2-3	TRBV5-6	CASSLVGQGRNTQYF	TGTGCCAGCAGCTTGGTTGGACAGGGGAGAAATACGCAGTATTTT
.	.	TRBJ1-3	TRBV4-3	CASSQVYRPSGNTIYF	TGCGCCAGCAGCCAAGTTTACAGGCCCTCTGGAAACACCATATATTTT
.	.	TRBJ2-7	TRBV28	CASSLAGPAVGQYF	TGTGCCAGCAGTTTAGCAGGTCCCGCTGTCGGGCAGTACTTC
.	TRBD2	TRBJ2-1	TRBV7-8	CASSLGLAVGVNEQFF	TGTGCCAGCAGCTTAGGGCTAGCGGTTGGAGTTAATGAGCAGTTCTTC
once	TRBD1	TRBJ2-6	TRBV4-3	CASSQDPRTGSISGANVLTF	TGCGCCAGCAGCCAAGATCCCCGGACAGGTTCCATCTCTGGGGCCAACGTCCTGACTTTC
.	.	TRBJ1-2	TRBV7-9	CASSAGFYGYTF	TGTGCCAGCAGTGCAGGGTTCTATGGCTACACCTTC
.	.	TRBJ1-5	TRBV19	CASSMRLVNQPQHF	TGTGCCAGTAGTATGCGACTAGTCAATCAGCCCCAGCATTTT
.	.	TRBJ1-5	TRBV19	CASSGRENQPQHF	TGTGCCAGTAGTGGACGGGAAAATCAGCCCCAGCATTTT
.	.	TRBJ1-2	TRBV28	CASDPAGGRSLLGGYTF	TGTGCCAGCGACCCCGCGGGGGGGCGCTCCCTGCTAGGAGGCTACACCTTC
.	TRBD1	TRBJ1-3	TRBV28	CASTTGGTGNTIYF	TGTGCCAGCACCACAGGGGGTACTGGAAACACCATATATTTT
.	TRBD1	TRBJ2-5	TRBV11-2	CASSLEILGRGLGETQYF	TGTGCCAGCAGCTTAGAAATCCTCGGCAGGGGGCTTGGAGAGACCCAGTACTTC